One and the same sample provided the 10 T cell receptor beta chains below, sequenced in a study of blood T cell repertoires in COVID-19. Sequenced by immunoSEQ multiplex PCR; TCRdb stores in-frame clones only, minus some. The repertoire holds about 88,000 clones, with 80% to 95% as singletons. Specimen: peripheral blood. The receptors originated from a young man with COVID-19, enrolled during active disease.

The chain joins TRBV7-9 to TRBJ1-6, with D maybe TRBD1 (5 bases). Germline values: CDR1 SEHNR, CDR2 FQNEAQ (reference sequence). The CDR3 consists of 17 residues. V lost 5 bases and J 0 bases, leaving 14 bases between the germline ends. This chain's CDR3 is CASSPGTVGSYNSPLHF. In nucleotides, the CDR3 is TGTGCCAGCAGCCCGGGGACTGTGGGCTCCTATAATTCACCCCTCCACTTT.

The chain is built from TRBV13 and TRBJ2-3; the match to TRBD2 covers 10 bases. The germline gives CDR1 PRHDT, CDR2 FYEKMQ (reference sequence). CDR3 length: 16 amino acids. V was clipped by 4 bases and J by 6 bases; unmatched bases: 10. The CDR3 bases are TGTGCCAGCAGCTCCCGCCTAGCGGGAGAGGCTGATACGCAGTATTTT. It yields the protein CASSSRLAGEADTQYF.

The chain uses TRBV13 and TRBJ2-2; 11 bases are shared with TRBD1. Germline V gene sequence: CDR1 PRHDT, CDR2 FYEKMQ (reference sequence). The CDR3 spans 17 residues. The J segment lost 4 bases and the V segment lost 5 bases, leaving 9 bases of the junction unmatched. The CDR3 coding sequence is TGTGCCAGCAGCCCTCCGATCGGGACAGGGGGCACCGGGGAGCTGTTTTTT. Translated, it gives CASSPPIGTGGTGELFF. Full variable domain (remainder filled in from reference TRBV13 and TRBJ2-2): AAGVIQSPRHLIKEKRETATLKCYPIPRHDTVYWYQQGPGQDPQFLISFYEKMQSDKGSIPDRFSAQQFSDYHSELNMSSLELGDSALYFCASSPPIGTGGTGELFFGEGSRLTVL.

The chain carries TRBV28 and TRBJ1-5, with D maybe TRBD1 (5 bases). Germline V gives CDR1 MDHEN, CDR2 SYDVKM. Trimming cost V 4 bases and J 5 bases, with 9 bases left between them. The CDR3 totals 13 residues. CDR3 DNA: TGTGCCAGCAGTTGGGGACTCTATCAGCCCCAGCATTTT. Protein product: CASSWGLYQPQHF.

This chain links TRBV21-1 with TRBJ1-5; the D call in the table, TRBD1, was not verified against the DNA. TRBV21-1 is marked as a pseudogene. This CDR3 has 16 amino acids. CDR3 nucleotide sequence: TGTGCCAGCAGGGAATTTAGACAGGGGAACAATCAGCCCCAGCATTTT. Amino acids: CASREFRQGNNQPQHF.

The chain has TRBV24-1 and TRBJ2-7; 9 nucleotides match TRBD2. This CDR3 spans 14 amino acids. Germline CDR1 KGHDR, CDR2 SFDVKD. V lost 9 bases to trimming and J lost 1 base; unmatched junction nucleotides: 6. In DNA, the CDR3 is TGTGCCACCGGGGAGCGGGAGGAATCCTACGAGCAGTACTTC. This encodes CATGEREESYEQYF.

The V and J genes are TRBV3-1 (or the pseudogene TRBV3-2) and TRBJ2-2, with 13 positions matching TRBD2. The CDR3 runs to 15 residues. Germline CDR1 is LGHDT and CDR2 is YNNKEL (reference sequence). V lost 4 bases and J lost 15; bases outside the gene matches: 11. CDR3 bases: TGTGCCAGCAGCCGAATCGGGACTAGCGGGAATTGGGTGTTTTTT. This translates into CASSRIGTSGNWVFF.

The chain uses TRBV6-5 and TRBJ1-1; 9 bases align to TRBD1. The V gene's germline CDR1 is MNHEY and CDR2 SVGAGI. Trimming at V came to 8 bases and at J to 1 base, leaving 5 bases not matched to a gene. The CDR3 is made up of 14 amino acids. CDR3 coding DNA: TGTGCCAGCCGCGTGACAGGGGGGAACACTGAAGCTTTCTTT. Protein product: CASRVTGGNTEAFF.

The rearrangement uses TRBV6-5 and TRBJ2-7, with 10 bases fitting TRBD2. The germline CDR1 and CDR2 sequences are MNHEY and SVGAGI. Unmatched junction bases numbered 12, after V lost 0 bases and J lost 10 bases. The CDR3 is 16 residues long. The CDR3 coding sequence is TGTGCCAGCAGTTACTCGATACCCCTACCTAGCGGGAGCCAGTACTTC. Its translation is CASSYSIPLPSGSQYF.

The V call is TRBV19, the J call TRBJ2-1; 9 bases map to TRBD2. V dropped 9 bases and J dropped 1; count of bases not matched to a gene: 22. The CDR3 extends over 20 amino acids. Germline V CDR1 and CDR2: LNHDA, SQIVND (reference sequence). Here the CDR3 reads CASARTVAGEIFSSYNEQFF. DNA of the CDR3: TGTGCCAGCGCGAGAACTGTAGCGGGAGAGATTTTTTCATCCTACAATGAGCAGTTCTTC.